This is a list of T cell receptor beta chains from one sample in a study of blood T cell repertoires in COVID-19. Sequenced by immunoSEQ multiplex PCR; TCRdb stores in-frame clones only, minus some. Of tens of thousands of clones listed, 88% are singletons. Sequencing was performed on peripheral blood. All receptors come from a man aged 50-59 years with acute or convalescent COVID-19. Both conserved end residues are part of each CDR3. D genes are given only for firm matches. Not all rows give a size; the values are once, few, many and, for expanded clones, a class.

D gene,V gene,J gene,clone size,CDR3 DNA,CDR3 protein
NA,TRBV28,TRBJ1-4,NA,TGTGCCAGCGCGTCGGGGAGGAATGAAAAACTGTTTTTT,CASASGRNEKLFF
NA,TRBV29-1,TRBJ1-2,NA,TGCAGCGCCGACAGGACAAGTTATGGCTACACCTTC,CSADRTSYGYTF
TRBD1,TRBV29-1,TRBJ1-1,NA,TGCAGCGTTGATATACCGGGACAGGGATTCGCTGAAGCTTTCTTT,CSVDIPGQGFAEAFF
TRBD1,TRBV3-1/TRBV3-2,TRBJ1-1,NA,TGTGCCAGCAGATTCAACAGGGGGGGAAACACTGAAGCTTTCTTT,CASRFNRGGNTEAFF
NA,TRBV7-9,TRBJ1-2,NA,TGTGCCAGCAGCCGCATTCAGGGATCTGGCTACACCTTC,CASSRIQGSGYTF
TRBD1,TRBV2,TRBJ2-7,NA,TGTGCCAGCAGTGAAGCTGGGACAGGGAGCTCCTACGAGCAGTACTTC,CASSEAGTGSSYEQYF
TRBD2,TRBV29-1,TRBJ2-3,NA,TGCAGCGTTGTGGGCGGGGGGGAGACGCATACGCAGTATTTT,CSVVGGGETHTQYF
NA,TRBV4-2,TRBJ1-4,NA,TGTGCCAGCAGCCAACGCTCTCTAGAAGAAAAACTGTTTTTT,CASSQRSLEEKLFF
TRBD2,TRBV6-6,TRBJ2-3,NA,TGTGCCAGCAGGGATTCCGGGACTACCAGCACAGATACGCAGTATTTT,CASRDSGTTSTDTQYF
TRBD1,TRBV10-3,TRBJ1-5,NA,TGTGCCATCAGTGCCGTCCGACAGGGACCTAGCAATCAGCCCCAGCATTTT,CAISAVRQGPSNQPQHF
TRBD1,TRBV11-2,TRBJ2-1,NA,TGTGCCAGCAGCTTCGGACAGGGTCGGTACAATGAGCAGTTCTTC,CASSFGQGRYNEQFF
NA,TRBV6-5,TRBJ2-3,NA,TGTGCCAGCAGAATAAGGGCGGGGTACACAGATACGCAGTATTTT,CASRIRAGYTDTQYF
NA,TRBV19,TRBJ1-1,once,TGTGCCAGTTCAGGATTAATGAACACTGAAGCTTTCTTT,CASSGLMNTEAFF
NA,TRBV7-2,TRBJ2-5,NA,TGTGCCAGCAGCTTAGATCGAGTGCAAGAGACCCAGTACTTC,CASSLDRVQETQYF